The 6 T cell receptor beta chains below all came from one sample that was sequenced in a study of cytomegalovirus exposure and HLA in healthy donors. Data came from immunoSEQ multiplex PCR; TCRdb stores just in-frame clones and leaves some out. The sample contains some 170,000 clones, roughly 84% of which appear only once. The sequenced sample consisted of PBMCs. The receptors come from a young man in good health and CMV-seropositive.

The gene calls are TRBV7-9 and TRBJ2-5; tentative D call: TRBD2 (5 bases). The CDR3 has 16 residues. From germline, CDR1 is SEHNR and CDR2 FQNEAQ (reference sequence). Trimming removed 4 bases from V and 2 bases from J, with 17 bases in between. This chain's CDR3 is CASSSRRDGNQETQYF. CDR3 DNA: TGTGCCAGCAGCTCGCGACGGGATGGGAATCAAGAGACCCAGTACTTC.

This clone has only a few counts. This chain connects TRBV6-4 to TRBJ2-2; weak D call: TRBD2 (6 bases). Germline CDR1 reads MRHNA; CDR2 reads SNTAGT. Between the trimmed V and J ends, which lost 3 bases and 4 bases, there was a span of 9 bases. CDR3 length: 14 amino acids. The CDR3 DNA is TGTGCCAGCAGTGAGCGGGGTAGCACCGGGGAGCTGTTTTTT. Amino acids: CASSERGSTGELFF.

This chain joins TRBV6-1 and TRBJ2-5, with a tentative D call TRBD2 (5 bases). V was shortened by 2 bases and J by 5 bases, with 15 bases between the two germline ends. Germline V gene lookup returns CDR1 MNHNS and CDR2 SASEGT. This CDR3 comprises 15 residues. The CDR3 DNA follows: TGTGCCAGCAGTGAAACATCACTAGTCAGGGAGACCCAGTACTTC. Translated: CASSETSLVRETQYF.

This clone has just a few counts. The chain carries TRBV19 and TRBJ1-6; D gene unclear. Germline V gene sequence: CDR1 LNHDA, CDR2 SQIVND (reference sequence). Trimming took off 3 bases at V and 4 bases at J, with 7 bases between the two ends. CDR3 length: 14 amino acids. In nucleotides, the CDR3 is TGTGCCAGTAGTATGGGCCTTTATAATTCACCCCTCCACTTT. Residues: CASSMGLYNSPLHF.

CDR3 DNA: TGTGCCAGCAGCTTCCGGACAGACTACAATGAGCAGTTCTTC. Its translation: CASSFRTDYNEQFF. The chain couples TRBV7-2 to TRBJ2-1, with D maybe TRBD1 (6 bases). Germline V lookup: CDR1 SGHTA, CDR2 FQGNSA. V lost 3 bases and J lost 3, with 9 bases in between. The CDR3 contains 14 residues.

This clone was seen once. The V gene is TRBV7-9, the J gene TRBJ2-3; TRBD1 agrees at 8 bases. With 5 bases clipped from V and 0 bases from J, the junction kept 7 bases outside the gene matches. Germline values: CDR1 SEHNR, CDR2 FQNEAQ (reference sequence). The CDR3 spans 16 residues. The CDR3 coding sequence is TGTGCCAGCAGCCCCGGACAGGGTCCTAGCACAGATACGCAGTATTTT. This codes for CASSPGQGPSTDTQYF.